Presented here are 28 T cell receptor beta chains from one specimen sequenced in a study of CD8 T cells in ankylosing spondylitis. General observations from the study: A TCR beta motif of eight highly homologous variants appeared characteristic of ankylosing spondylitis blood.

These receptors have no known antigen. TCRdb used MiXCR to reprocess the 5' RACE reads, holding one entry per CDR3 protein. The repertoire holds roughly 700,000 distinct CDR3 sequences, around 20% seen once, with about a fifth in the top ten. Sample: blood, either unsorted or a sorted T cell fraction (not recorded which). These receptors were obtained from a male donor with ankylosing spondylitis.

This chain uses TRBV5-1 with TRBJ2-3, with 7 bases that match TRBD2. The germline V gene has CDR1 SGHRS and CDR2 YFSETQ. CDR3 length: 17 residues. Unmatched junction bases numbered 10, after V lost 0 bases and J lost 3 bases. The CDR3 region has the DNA TGCGCCAGCAGCTTGGGGGGCGGGAGATTTCGGACAGATACGCAGTATTTT. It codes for CASSLGGGRFRTDTQYF.

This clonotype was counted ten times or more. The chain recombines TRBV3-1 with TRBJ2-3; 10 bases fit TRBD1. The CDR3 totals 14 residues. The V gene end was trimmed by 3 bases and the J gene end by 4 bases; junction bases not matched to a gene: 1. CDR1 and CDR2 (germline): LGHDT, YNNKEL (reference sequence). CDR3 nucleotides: TGTGCCAGCAGCCACGGACAGGGGGCAGATACGCAGTATTTT. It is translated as CASSHGQGADTQYF.

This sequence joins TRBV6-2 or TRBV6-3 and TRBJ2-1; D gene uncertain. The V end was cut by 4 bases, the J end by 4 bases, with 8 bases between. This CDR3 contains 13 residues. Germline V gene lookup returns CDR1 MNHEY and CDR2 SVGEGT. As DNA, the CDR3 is TGTGCCAGCAGTTTCGTCAGATACAATGAGCAGTTCTTC. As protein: CASSFVRYNEQFF.

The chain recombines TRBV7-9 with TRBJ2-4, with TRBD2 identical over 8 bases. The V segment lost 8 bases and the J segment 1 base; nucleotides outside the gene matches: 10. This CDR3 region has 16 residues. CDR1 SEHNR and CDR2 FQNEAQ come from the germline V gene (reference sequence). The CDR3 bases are TGTGCCAGCCAGGGCGCGGGAGGAAGGGCCAAAAACATTCAGTACTTC. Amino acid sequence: CASQGAGGRAKNIQYF.

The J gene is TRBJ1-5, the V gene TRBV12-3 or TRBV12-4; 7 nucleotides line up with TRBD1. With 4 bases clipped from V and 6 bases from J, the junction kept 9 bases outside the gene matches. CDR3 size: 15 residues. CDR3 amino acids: CASSYDRAGTQPQHF. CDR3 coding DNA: TGTGCCAGCAGTTACGACAGGGCAGGCACTCAGCCCCAGCATTTT.

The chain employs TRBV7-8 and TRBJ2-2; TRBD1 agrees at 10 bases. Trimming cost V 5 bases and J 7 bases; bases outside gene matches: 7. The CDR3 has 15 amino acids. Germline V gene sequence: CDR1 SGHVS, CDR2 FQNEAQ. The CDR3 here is CASSDRDRGGGELFF. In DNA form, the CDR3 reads TGTGCCAGCAGCGACCGGGACAGGGGTGGCGGGGAGCTGTTTTTT.

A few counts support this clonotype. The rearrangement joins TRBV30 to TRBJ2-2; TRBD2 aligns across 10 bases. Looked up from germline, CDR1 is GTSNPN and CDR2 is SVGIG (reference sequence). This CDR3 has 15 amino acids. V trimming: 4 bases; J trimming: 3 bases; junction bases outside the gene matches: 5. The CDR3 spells CAWIAGGSDTGELFF. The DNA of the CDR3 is TGTGCCTGGATAGCGGGAGGTTCGGACACCGGGGAGCTGTTTTTT.

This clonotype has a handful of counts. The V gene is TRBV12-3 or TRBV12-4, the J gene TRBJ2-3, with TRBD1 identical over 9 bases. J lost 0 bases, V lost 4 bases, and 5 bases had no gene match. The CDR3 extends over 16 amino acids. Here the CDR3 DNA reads TGTGCCAGCAGTTCCGGGACAGGGAGCAGCACAGATACGCAGTATTTT. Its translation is CASSSGTGSSTDTQYF.

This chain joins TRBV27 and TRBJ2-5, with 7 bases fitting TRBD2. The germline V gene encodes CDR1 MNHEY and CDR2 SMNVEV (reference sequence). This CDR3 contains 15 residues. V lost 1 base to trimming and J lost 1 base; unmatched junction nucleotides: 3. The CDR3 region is CASSLFGGGQETQYF. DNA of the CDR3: TGTGCCAGCAGTTTATTCGGCGGGGGCCAAGAGACCCAGTACTTC.

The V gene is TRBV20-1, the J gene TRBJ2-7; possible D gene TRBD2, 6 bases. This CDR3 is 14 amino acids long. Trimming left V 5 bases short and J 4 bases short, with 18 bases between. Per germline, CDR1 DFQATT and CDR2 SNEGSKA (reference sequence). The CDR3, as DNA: TGCAGTGCTGATCCGGGAGACCCTAATTACGAGCAGTACTTC. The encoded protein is CSADPGDPNYEQYF.

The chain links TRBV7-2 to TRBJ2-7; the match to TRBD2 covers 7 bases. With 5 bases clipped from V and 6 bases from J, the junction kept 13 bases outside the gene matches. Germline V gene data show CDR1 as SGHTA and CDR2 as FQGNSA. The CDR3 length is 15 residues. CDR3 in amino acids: CASSPSLGGSGEQYF. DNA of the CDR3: TGTGCCAGCAGCCCATCACTCGGCGGGAGTGGCGAGCAGTACTTC.

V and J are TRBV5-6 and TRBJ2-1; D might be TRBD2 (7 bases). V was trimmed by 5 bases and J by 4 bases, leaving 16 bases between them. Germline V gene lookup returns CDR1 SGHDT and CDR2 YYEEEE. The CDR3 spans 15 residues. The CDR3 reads CASRPDRTSYNEQFF. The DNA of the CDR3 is TGTGCCAGCAGACCCGACAGGACTAGTTACAATGAGCAGTTCTTC. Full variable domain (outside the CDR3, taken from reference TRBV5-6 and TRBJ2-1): DAGVTQSPTHLIKTRGQQVTLRCSPKSGHDTVSWYQQALGQGPQFIFQYYEEEERQRGNFPDRFSGHQFPNYSSELNVNALLLGDSALYLCASRPDRTSYNEQFFGPGTRLTVL.

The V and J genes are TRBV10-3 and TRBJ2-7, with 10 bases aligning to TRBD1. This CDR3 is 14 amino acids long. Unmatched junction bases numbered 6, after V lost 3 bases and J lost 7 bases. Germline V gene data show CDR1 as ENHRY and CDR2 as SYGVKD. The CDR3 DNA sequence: TGTGCCATCAGTGAATCTGGACAGGGGGGGGAGCAGTACTTC. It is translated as CAISESGQGGEQYF.

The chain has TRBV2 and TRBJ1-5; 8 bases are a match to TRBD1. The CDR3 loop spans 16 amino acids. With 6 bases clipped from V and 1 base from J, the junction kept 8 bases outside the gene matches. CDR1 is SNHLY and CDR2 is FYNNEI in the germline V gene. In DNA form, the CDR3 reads TGTGCCAGCAGCAATCCCACAGGGGGGAGCAATCAGCCCCAGCATTTT. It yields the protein CASSNPTGGSNQPQHF.

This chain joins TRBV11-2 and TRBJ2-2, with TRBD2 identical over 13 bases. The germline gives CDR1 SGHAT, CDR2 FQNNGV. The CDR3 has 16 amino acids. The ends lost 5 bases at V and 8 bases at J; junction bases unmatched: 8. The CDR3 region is CASSRGLAGEVGELFF. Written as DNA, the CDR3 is TGTGCCAGCAGCCGAGGACTAGCGGGAGAGGTTGGGGAGCTGTTTTTT.

As DNA, the CDR3 is TGCAGCGTGCTGGGCTCCCTGACGGACTACGAGCAGTACTTC. Its translation is CSVLGSLTDYEQYF. The chain is built from TRBV29-1 and TRBJ2-7; D is unclear. CDR1 and CDR2 from the germline V gene are SQVTM and ANQGSEA. Trimming removed 6 bases from V and 3 bases from J, with 18 bases in between. The CDR3 length is 14 residues.

The CDR3 spells CASSWPRAPTDTQYF. CDR3 nucleotides: TGCGCCAGCAGCTGGCCGCGGGCCCCCACAGATACGCAGTATTTT. This chain connects TRBV5-1 to TRBJ2-3; possibly TRBD2 for D (5 bases). Germline CDR1 SGHRS, CDR2 YFSETQ. This CDR3 comprises 15 residues. V shed 3 bases and J shed 2 bases, with 13 bases lying between them.

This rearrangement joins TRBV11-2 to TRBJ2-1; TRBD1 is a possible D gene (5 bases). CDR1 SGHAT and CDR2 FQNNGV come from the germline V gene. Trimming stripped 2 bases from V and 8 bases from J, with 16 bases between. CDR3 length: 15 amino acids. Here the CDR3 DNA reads TGTGCCAGCAGCTTAACAGGTATCATTCGGGATGAGCAGTTCTTC. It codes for CASSLTGIIRDEQFF.

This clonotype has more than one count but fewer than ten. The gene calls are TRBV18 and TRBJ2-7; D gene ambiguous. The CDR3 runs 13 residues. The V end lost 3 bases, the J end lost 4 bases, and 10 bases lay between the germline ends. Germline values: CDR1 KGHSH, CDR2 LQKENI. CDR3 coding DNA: TGTGCCAGCTCACCCCGCTCGGGTTACGAGCAGTACTTC. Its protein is CASSPRSGYEQYF.

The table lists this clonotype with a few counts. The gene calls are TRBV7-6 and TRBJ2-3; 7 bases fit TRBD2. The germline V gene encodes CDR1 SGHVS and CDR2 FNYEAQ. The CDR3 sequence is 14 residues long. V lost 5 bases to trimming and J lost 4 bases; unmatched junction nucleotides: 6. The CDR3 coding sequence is TGTGCCAGCAGCCGCGGACTAGTGGCAGATACGCAGTATTTT. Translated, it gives CASSRGLVADTQYF. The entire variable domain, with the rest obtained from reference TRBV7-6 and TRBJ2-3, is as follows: GAGVSQSPRYKVTKRGQDVALRCDPISGHVSLYWYRQALGQGPEFLTYFNYEAQQDKSGLPNDRFSAERPEGSISTLTIQRTEQRDSAMYRCASSRGLVADTQYFGPGTRLTVL.

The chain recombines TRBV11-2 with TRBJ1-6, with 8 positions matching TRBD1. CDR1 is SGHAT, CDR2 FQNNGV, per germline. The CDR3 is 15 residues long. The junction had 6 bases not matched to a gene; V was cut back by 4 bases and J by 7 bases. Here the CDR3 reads CASSYRQGANSPLHF. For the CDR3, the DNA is TGTGCCAGCAGCTATCGTCAGGGGGCGAATTCACCCCTCCACTTT.

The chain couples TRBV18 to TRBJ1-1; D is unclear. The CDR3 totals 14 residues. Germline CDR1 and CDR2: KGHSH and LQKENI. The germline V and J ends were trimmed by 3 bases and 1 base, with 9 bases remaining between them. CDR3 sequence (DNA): TGTGCCAGCTCACCTACCCTCTCGAACACTGAAGCTTTCTTT. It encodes CASSPTLSNTEAFF.

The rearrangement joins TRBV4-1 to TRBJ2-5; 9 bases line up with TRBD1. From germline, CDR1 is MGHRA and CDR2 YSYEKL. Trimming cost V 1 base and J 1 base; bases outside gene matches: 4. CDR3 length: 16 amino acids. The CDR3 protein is CASSQGTGVSQETQYF. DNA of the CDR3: TGCGCCAGCAGCCAAGGGACAGGGGTTTCCCAAGAGACCCAGTACTTC.

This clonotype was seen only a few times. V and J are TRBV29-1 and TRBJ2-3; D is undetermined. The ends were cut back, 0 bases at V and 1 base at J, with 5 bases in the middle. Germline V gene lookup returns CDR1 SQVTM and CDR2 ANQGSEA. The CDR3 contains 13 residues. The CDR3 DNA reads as TGCAGCGTTGAAGATCTCGGCACAGATACGCAGTATTTT. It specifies CSVEDLGTDTQYF.

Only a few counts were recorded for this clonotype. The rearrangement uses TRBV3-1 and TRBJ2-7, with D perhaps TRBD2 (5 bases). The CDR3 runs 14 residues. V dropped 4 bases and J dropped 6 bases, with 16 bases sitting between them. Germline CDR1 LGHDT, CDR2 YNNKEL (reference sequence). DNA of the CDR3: TGTGCCAGCAGCCTTTCTTCGGCGCGGGTCGAGCAGTACTTC. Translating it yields CASSLSSARVEQYF.

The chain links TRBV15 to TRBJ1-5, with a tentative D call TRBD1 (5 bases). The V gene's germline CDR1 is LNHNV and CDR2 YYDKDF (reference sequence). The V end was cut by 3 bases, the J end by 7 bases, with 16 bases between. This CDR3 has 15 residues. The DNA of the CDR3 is TGTGCCACCAGCAGGGGCGGGCAGGGCGTACAGCCCCAGCATTTT. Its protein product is CATSRGGQGVQPQHF.

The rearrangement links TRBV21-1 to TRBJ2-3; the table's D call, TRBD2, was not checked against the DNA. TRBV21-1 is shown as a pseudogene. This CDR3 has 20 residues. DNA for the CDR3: TGTGCCAGCAGCAACCCGGGACCCCGGGATAGCGGGACCAGCACAGATACGCAGTATTTT. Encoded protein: CASSNPGPRDSGTSTDTQYF.

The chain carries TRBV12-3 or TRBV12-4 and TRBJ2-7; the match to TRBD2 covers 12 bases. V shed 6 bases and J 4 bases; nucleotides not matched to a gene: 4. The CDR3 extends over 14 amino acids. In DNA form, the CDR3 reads TGTGCCAGCAGCCAAACTAGCGGGAGGTACGAGCAGTACTTC. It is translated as CASSQTSGRYEQYF.